The sequence of this TCR beta chain was determined in a study of CD8 T cells in ankylosing spondylitis. Findings and caveats of the study: Ankylosing spondylitis blood seemed to carry a telltale TCR beta motif made of several highly homologous variants.

Quantitative 5'-RACE with molecular barcodes produced the TCR beta libraries. Via MiXCR, TCRdb re-called the 5' RACE reads, giving one row per CDR3 protein. Of 300,000 to 400,000 distinct CDR3 sequences in the sample, under 25% were seen once. In its sample, this clonotype was seen many times. Its antigen is undetermined. Germline V gene data show CDR1 as KGHSH and CDR2 as LQKENI. V was trimmed by 5 bases and J by 7 bases, leaving 11 bases between them. This CDR3 is 13 amino acids long. This TCR came from a male donor with ankylosing spondylitis. Sequencing was done on a sample of blood, either unsorted or a sorted T cell fraction (not recorded which). The chain is built from TRBV18 and TRBJ1-4, with D possibly being TRBD1 (5 bases). The CDR3 sequence: CASSSGAAEKLFF. In nucleotides, the CDR3 is TGTGCCAGCTCATCCGGGGCGGCTGAAAAACTGTTTTTT.